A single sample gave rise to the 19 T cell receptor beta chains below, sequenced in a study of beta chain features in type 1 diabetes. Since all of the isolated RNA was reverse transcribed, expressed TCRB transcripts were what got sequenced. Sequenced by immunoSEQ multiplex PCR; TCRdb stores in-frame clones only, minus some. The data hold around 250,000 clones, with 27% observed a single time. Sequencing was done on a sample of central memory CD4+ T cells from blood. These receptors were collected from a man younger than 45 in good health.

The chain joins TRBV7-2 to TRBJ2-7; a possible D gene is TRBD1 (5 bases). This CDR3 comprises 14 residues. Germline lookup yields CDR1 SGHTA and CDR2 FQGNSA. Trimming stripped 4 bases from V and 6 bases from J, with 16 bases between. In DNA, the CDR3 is TGTGCCAGCAGCTCCGCCCCACCAAGGGGCGAGCAGTACTTC. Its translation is CASSSAPPRGEQYF.

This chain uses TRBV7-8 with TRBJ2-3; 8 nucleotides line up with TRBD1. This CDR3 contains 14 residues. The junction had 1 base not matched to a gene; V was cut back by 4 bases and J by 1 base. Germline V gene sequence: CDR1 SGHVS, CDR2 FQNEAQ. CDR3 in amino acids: CASSSGQGTDTQYF. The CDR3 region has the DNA TGTGCCAGCAGCTCGGGACAGGGCACAGATACGCAGTATTTT.

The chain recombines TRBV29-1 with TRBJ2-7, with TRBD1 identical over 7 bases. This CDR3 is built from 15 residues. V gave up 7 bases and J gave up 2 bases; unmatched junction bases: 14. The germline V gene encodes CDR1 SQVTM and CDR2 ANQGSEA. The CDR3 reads CSEDARTGHPYEQYF. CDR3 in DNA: TGCAGCGAGGACGCCCGGACAGGCCATCCCTACGAGCAGTACTTC.

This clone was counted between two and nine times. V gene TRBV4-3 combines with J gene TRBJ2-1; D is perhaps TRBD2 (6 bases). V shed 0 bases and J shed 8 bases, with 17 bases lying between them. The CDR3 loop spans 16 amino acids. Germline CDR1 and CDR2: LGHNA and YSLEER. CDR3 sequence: CASSQDSREWGDEQFF. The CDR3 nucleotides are TGCGCCAGCAGCCAAGATTCCCGGGAGTGGGGAGATGAGCAGTTCTTC.

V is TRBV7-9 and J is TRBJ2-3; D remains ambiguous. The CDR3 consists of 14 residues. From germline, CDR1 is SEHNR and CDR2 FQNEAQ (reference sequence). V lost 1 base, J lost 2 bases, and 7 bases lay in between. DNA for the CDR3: TGTGCCAGCAGCTTAGTTCGGCACACAGATACGCAGTATTTT. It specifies CASSLVRHTDTQYF.

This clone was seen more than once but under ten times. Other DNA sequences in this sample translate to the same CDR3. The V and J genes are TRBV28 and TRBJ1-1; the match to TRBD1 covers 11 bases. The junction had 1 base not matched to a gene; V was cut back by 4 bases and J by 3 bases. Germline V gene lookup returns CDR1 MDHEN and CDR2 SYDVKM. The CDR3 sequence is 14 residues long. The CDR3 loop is CASSSGQGDTEAFF. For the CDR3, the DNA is TGTGCCAGCAGTTCGGGACAGGGGGACACTGAAGCTTTCTTT.

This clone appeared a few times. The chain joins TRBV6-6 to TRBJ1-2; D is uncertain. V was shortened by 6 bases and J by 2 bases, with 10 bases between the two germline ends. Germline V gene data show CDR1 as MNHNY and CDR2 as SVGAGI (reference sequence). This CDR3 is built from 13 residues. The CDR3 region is CASSEKRNYGYTF. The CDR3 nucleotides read TGTGCCAGCAGCGAGAAGCGAAACTATGGCTACACCTTC.

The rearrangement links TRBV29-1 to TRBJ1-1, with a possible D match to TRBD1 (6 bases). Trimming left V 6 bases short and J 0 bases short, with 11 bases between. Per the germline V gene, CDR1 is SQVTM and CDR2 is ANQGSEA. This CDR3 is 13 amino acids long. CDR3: CSVVGQLNTEAFF. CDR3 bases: TGCAGCGTGGTAGGACAGTTGAACACTGAAGCTTTCTTT.

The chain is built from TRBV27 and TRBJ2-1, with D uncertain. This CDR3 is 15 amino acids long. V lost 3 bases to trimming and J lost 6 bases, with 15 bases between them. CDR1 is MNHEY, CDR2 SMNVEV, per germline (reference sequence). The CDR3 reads CASSFPGVLGNEQFF. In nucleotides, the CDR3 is TGTGCCAGCAGTTTTCCAGGCGTTTTGGGCAATGAGCAGTTCTTC.

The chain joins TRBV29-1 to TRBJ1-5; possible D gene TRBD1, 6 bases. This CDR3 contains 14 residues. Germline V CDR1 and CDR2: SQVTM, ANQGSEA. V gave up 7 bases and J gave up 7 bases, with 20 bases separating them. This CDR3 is CSAQGTSMGQPQHF. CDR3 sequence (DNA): TGCAGCGCCCAGGGGACATCAATGGGCCAGCCCCAGCATTTT.

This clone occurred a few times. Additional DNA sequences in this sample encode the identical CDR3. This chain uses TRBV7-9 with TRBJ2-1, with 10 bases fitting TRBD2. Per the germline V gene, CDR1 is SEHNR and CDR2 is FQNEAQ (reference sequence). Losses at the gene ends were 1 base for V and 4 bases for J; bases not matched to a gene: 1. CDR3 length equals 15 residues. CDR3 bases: TGTGCCAGCAGCTTAGGGACTAGCGGTTACAATGAGCAGTTCTTC. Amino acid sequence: CASSLGTSGYNEQFF.

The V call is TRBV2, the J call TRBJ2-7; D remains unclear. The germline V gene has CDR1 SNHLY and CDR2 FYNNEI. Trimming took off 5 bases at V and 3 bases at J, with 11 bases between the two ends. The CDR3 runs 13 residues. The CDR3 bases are TGTGCCAGCAGTCTCGGGCCAGACTACGAGCAGTACTTC. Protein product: CASSLGPDYEQYF.

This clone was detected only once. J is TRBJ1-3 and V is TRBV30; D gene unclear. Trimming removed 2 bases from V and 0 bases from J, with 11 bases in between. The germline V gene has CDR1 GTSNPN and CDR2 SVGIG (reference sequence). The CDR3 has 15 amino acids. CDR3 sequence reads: CAWSSDGYSGNTIYF. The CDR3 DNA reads TGTGCCTGGAGTTCGGACGGGTACTCTGGAAACACCATATATTTT.

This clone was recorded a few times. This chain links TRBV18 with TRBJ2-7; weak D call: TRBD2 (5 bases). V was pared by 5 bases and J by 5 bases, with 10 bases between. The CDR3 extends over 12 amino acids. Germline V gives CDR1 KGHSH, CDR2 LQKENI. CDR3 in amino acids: CASSTTRNEQYF. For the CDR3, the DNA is TGTGCCAGCTCAACAACTAGAAACGAGCAGTACTTC.

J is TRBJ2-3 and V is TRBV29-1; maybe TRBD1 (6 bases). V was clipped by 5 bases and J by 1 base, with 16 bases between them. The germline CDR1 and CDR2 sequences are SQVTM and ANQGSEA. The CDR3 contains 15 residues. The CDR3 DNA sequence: TGCAGCGTTACGGGTGGGGGCGCGGGCACAGATACGCAGTATTTT. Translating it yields CSVTGGGAGTDTQYF.

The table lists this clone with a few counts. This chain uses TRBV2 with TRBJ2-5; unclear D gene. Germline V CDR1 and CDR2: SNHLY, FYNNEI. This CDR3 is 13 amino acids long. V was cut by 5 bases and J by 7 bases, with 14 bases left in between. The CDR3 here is CASSRRLAGTQYF. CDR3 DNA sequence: TGTGCCAGCAGTCGAAGACTGGCTGGGACCCAGTACTTC.

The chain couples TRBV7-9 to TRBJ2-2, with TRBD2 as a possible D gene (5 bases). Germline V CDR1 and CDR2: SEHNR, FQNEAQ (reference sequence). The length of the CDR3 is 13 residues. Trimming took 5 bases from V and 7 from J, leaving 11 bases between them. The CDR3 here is CASSLLGGGELFF. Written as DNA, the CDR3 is TGTGCCAGCAGCCTCCTTGGAGGCGGGGAGCTGTTTTTT. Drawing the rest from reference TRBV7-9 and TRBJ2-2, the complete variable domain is DTGVSQNPRHKITKRGQNVTFRCDPISEHNRLYWYRQTLGQGPEFLTYFQNEAQLEKSRLLSDRFSAERPKGSFSTLEIQRTEQGDSAMYLCASSLLGGGELFFGEGSRLTVL.

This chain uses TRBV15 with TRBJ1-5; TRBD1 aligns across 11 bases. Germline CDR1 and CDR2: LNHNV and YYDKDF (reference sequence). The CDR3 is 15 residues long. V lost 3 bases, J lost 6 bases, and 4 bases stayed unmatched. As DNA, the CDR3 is TGTGCCACCAGCAGGGACAGGGGGCCTGGTCAGCCCCAGCATTTT. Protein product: CATSRDRGPGQPQHF.

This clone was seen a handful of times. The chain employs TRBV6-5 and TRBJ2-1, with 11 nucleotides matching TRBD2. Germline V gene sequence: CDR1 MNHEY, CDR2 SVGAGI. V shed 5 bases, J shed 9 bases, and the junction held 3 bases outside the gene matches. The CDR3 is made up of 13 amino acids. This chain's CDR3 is CASSPGLAVEQFF. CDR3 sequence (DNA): TGTGCCAGCAGTCCGGGACTAGCGGTTGAGCAGTTCTTC.